What follows are 25 T cell receptor beta chains derived from one specimen sequenced in a study of response to subunit inactivated influenza vaccine (dated by TCRdb to 2016 to 2019). The library was produced with RT-PCR. Instrument on record: Illumina HiSeq 2500. TCRdb reprocessed the public reads (quality trimming at Q25 with fastp, clone calling with MiXCR) and kept in-frame beta chains. Entries that share a CDR3 protein sequence are merged under the most common genes and DNA. Here the sample has about 570,000 distinct CDR3 sequences; approximately 10% occur a single time. Roughly 11% of the sample is in the top ten clones. A further study also used this sample, focusing on T cells expressing NK-cell markers. Drawing on the second study: TCR beta cDNA libraries were made by 5'RACE template switching that added a universal primer site and unique molecular identifiers.

Sequencing used PBMCs from blood, obtained on the day of vaccination. The receptors were sampled from a man between 45 and 60 years old who received an inactivated influenza vaccine. Donor details come from another sample of the same person, matched by shared clones.

This clonotype was detected only a few times. The chain is built from TRBV12-3 or TRBV12-4 and TRBJ2-1; 10 bases match TRBD2. Trimming at V came to 7 bases and at J to 4 bases, leaving 7 bases not matched to a gene. This CDR3 is built from 15 residues. For the CDR3, the DNA is TGTGCCAGCACAGAGCGGGAGGGCCCTTACAATGAGCAGTTCTTC. It specifies CASTEREGPYNEQFF.

This clonotype was counted between two and nine times. This rearrangement joins TRBV6-2 or TRBV6-3 to TRBJ2-5; 7 bases map to TRBD1. The germline V gene has CDR1 MNHEY and CDR2 SVGEGT. The CDR3 covers 16 residues. J lost 1 base, V lost 6 bases, and 11 bases had no gene match. CDR3 in DNA: TGTGCCAGCAGAGGTGCCTACAGGGGATTCCAAGAGACCCAGTACTTC. This translates into CASRGAYRGFQETQYF.

In this sample, this clonotype turned up many times. The chain links TRBV5-1 to TRBJ2-4; 8 bases agree with TRBD2. Germline-derived CDR1 and CDR2 are SGHRS and YFSETQ. CDR3 size: 13 residues. Trimming at V came to 2 bases and at J to 8 bases, leaving 3 bases not matched to a gene. CDR3 bases: TGCGCCAGCAGCTTATACGGGGGGGACATTCAGTACTTC. This encodes CASSLYGGDIQYF. The whole variable domain, remainder taken from reference TRBV5-1 and TRBJ2-4, is KAGVTQTPRYLIKTRGQQVTLSCSPISGHRSVSWYQQTPGQGLQFLFEYFSETQRNKGNFPGRFSGRQFSNSRSEMNVSTLELGDSALYLCASSLYGGDIQYFGAGTRLSVL.

This chain joins TRBV25-1 and TRBJ1-1; the D gene is possibly TRBD1 (6 bases). From germline, CDR1 is MGHDK and CDR2 SYGVNS. With 3 bases removed from V and 4 bases from J, the gap between germline ends came to 15 bases. CDR3 length: 15 residues. The CDR3 here is CASSDYRAVGTEAFF. CDR3 sequence (DNA): TGTGCCAGCAGTGATTACAGGGCTGTGGGCACTGAAGCTTTCTTT.

This clonotype was detected a few times. In this CDR3 the conserved last residue, phenylalanine or tryptophan, is missing, so a read error is likely. Because the CDR3's place on the DNA is in doubt, the DNA is left out and the CDR3 is given as listed by TCRdb. The rearrangement uses TRBV24-1 and TRBJ2-1; the table's D gene call, TRBD2, was not cross checked with the DNA. The CDR3 region is 11 residues in length, termini included. Per the germline V gene, CDR1 is KGHDR and CDR2 is SFDVKD. CDR3 sequence reads: CATSTEGGLPV.

This clonotype appeared many times. CDR3 protein: CASSYRATNYGYTF. Here the CDR3 DNA reads TGTGCCAGCAGTTATCGGGCCACTAACTATGGCTACACCTTC. The rearrangement links TRBV6-5 to TRBJ1-2; D gene unclear. This CDR3 comprises 14 residues. The germline CDR1 and CDR2 sequences are MNHEY and SVGAGI. V lost 3 bases and J 0 bases, leaving 8 bases between the germline ends.

In this sample, this clonotype turned up a few times. The V call is TRBV3-1, the J call TRBJ2-3; D assignment may be TRBD1 or TRBD2 (5 bases each). The germline CDR1 and CDR2 sequences are LGHDT and YNNKEL (reference sequence). The CDR3 sequence is 13 residues long. Trimming cost V 4 bases and J 4 bases, with 9 bases left between them. As DNA, the CDR3 is TGTGCCAGCAGCCTGAAGGGACCAGATACGCAGTATTTT. It specifies CASSLKGPDTQYF.

This clonotype was counted only a few times. The chain employs TRBV5-1 and TRBJ2-3; 8 bases align to TRBD2. The CDR3 is made up of 13 amino acids. The junction had 4 bases not matched to a gene; V was cut back by 1 base and J by 9 bases. CDR1 and CDR2 (germline): SGHRS, YFSETQ. The CDR3 sequence is CASSLRTSRTQYF. The CDR3 DNA is TGCGCCAGCAGCTTGAGGACTAGCCGCACGCAGTATTTT.

This clonotype was seen once. J is TRBJ2-1 and V is TRBV7-6; 10 nucleotides match TRBD1. The V and J ends lost 5 bases and 3 bases, in that order; junction bases with no gene match: 10. CDR1 is SGHVS and CDR2 is FNYEAQ in the germline V gene. The CDR3 extends over 17 amino acids. The CDR3 loop reads CASSPRARDRGYNEQFF. In nucleotides, the CDR3 is TGTGCCAGCAGCCCGAGGGCTCGGGACAGGGGCTACAATGAGCAGTTCTTC.

This clonotype was detected a few times. V usage is TRBV6-2 or TRBV6-3 and J usage is TRBJ1-1; D uncertain. The CDR3 loop spans 12 amino acids. V lost 5 bases to trimming and J lost 4 bases, with 8 bases between them. The germline V gene has CDR1 MNHEY and CDR2 SVGEGT. The CDR3: CASSTVSTEAFF. The CDR3, as DNA: TGTGCCAGCAGTACTGTGAGCACTGAAGCTTTCTTT.

This clonotype was picked up a small number of times. The CDR3 region has the DNA TGTGCCAGCAGCCAATTTGGGCAACAAGAGACCCAGTACTTC. It yields the protein CASSQFGQQETQYF. The chain employs TRBV7-2 and TRBJ2-5; unclear D gene. In germline, CDR1 is SGHTA, CDR2 FQGNSA. The CDR3 spans 14 residues. Deletions cut 5 bases from V and 2 bases from J, with 12 bases between.

The CDR3 nucleotides read TGCAGTGCTAGAGGACTAGGAGGGATCTTATTCGAGACCCAGTACTTC. This sequence encodes CSARGLGGILFETQYF. The rearrangement links TRBV20-1 to TRBJ2-5; D is possibly TRBD2 (6 bases). Germline V gene data show CDR1 as DFQATT and CDR2 as SNEGSKA (reference sequence). The CDR3 runs 16 residues. The V end lost 1 base, the J end lost 5 bases, and 20 bases lay between the germline ends.

This chain links TRBV5-1 with TRBJ2-5; possible D gene TRBD1, 6 bases. Germline V CDR1 and CDR2: SGHRS, YFSETQ. Trimming removed 2 bases from V and 1 base from J, with 9 bases in between. The CDR3 loop spans 14 amino acids. The DNA for the CDR3 is TGCGCCAGCAGCTTCGGACAGCTCCAAGAGACCCAGTACTTC. It encodes CASSFGQLQETQYF.

This clonotype showed up many times. The chain combines TRBV20-1 with TRBJ1-2; D might be TRBD1 (5 bases). There are 14 residues in the CDR3. Trimming removed 2 bases from V and 5 bases from J, with 15 bases in between. Per germline, CDR1 DFQATT and CDR2 SNEGSKA (reference sequence). This chain's CDR3 is CSARRAGTEYGYTF. The CDR3 region has the DNA TGCAGTGCTAGACGGGCCGGGACGGAATATGGCTACACCTTC.

This clonotype was found a few times. The chain combines TRBV10-3 with TRBJ1-2, with 9 bases identical to TRBD1. Germline V gives CDR1 ENHRY, CDR2 SYGVKD. This CDR3 region has 15 residues. V dropped 4 bases and J dropped 7; count of bases not matched to a gene: 10. The CDR3, as DNA: TGTGCCATCAGTGTGACACTACAGGGGGCAGGTGGCTACACCTTC. Its translation is CAISVTLQGAGGYTF.

In its sample, this clonotype was seen a few times. The V call is TRBV7-9, the J call TRBJ2-1; TRBD1 matches 9 bases. Germline CDR1 and CDR2: SEHNR and FQNEAQ (reference sequence). CDR3 length: 13 residues. The trim removed 5 bases at V and 15 bases at J, leaving 11 bases unmatched. As DNA, the CDR3 is TGTGCCAGCAGCCAGGCCCGGGACAGGGAGGGGTTCTTC. Translation gives CASSQARDREGFF.

This clonotype was counted a few times. V and J are TRBV6-2 or TRBV6-3 and TRBJ2-7, with TRBD1 matching over 9 bases. The germline CDR1 and CDR2 sequences are MNHEY and SVGEGT. Losses at the gene ends were 6 bases for V and 4 bases for J; bases not matched to a gene: 7. The CDR3 covers 14 residues. This CDR3 is CASSRRDRAYEQYF. The CDR3 nucleotides are TGTGCCAGCAGCCGCCGGGACAGGGCTTACGAGCAGTACTTC.

The chain couples TRBV5-1 to TRBJ1-3; no definite D call. This CDR3 has 14 residues. The V end was cut by 0 bases, the J end by 1 base, with 5 bases between. CDR1 is SGHRS, CDR2 YFSETQ, per germline. The chain's CDR3 is CASSLGDSGNTIYF. CDR3 sequence (DNA): TGCGCCAGCAGCTTGGGAGATTCTGGAAACACCATATATTTT. Full variable domain (missing parts from reference TRBV5-1 and TRBJ1-3): KAGVTQTPRYLIKTRGQQVTLSCSPISGHRSVSWYQQTPGQGLQFLFEYFSETQRNKGNFPGRFSGRQFSNSRSEMNVSTLELGDSALYLCASSLGDSGNTIYFGEGSWLTVV.

The chain joins TRBV5-6 to TRBJ2-3; D uncertain. This CDR3 is 15 amino acids long. Germline V gene sequence: CDR1 SGHDT, CDR2 YYEEEE. Trimming removed 0 bases from V and 2 bases from J, with 10 bases in between. CDR3 loop: CASSLGHLITDTQYF. Here the CDR3 DNA reads TGTGCCAGCAGCTTGGGACACCTAATCACAGATACGCAGTATTTT.

V and J are TRBV6-5 and TRBJ1-4; 12 positions match TRBD1. The CDR3 is 18 amino acids. CDR1 is MNHEY, CDR2 SVGAGI, per germline. V shed 5 bases and J 7 bases; nucleotides not matched to a gene: 14. DNA for the CDR3: TGTGCCAGCAGTACTACAGTGGGACAGGGGGCGGTAGGTGAAAAACTGTTTTTT. Amino acid sequence: CASSTTVGQGAVGEKLFF.

The table lists this clonotype with a few counts. The chain links TRBV10-3 to TRBJ2-3; the match to TRBD1 covers 9 bases. Trimming took 5 bases from V and 1 from J; bases not matched to a gene: 1. The CDR3 runs to 14 residues. Germline lookup yields CDR1 ENHRY and CDR2 SYGVKD. Here the CDR3 DNA reads TGTGCCATCAGTCGGACAGGGGGCACAGATACGCAGTATTTT. Translating gives CAISRTGGTDTQYF.

V gene TRBV7-2 combines with J gene TRBJ2-7; D is possibly TRBD2 (6 bases). Per the germline V gene, CDR1 is SGHTA and CDR2 is FQGNSA. The CDR3 spans 11 residues. V was trimmed by 10 bases and J by 3 bases, leaving 10 bases between them. CDR3 in DNA: TGTGCCACCTCCGGGGGCTACGAGCAGTACTTC. It is translated as CATSGGYEQYF.

A single count supports this clonotype. The chain carries TRBV5-1 and TRBJ2-5, with 7 bases that match TRBD2. The CDR3 is made up of 14 amino acids. Trimming took 2 bases from V and 4 from J; bases not matched to a gene: 5. CDR1 and CDR2 from the germline V gene are SGHRS and YFSETQ. Here the CDR3 DNA reads TGCGCCAGCAGCTTCGGGGGGAATCGAGAGACCCAGTACTTC. Translation: CASSFGGNRETQYF.

This clonotype has just a few counts. V usage is TRBV28 and J usage is TRBJ1-2; D remains unclear. Trimming took off 7 bases at V and 4 bases at J, with 13 bases between the two ends. The CDR3 runs to 13 residues. The germline CDR1 and CDR2 sequences are MDHEN and SYDVKM. The CDR3 reads CASTLGSVYGYTF. CDR3 in DNA: TGTGCCAGCACCCTCGGGAGCGTCTATGGCTACACCTTC.

This clonotype was counted a few times. V and J are TRBV29-1 and TRBJ2-1, with TRBD1 identical over 10 bases. From germline, CDR1 is SQVTM and CDR2 ANQGSEA. Trimming removed 5 bases from V and 6 bases from J; junction bases left unmatched: 1. This CDR3 comprises 12 residues. The CDR3 region is CSVRTGGNEQFF. The CDR3 DNA sequence: TGCAGCGTTAGGACAGGGGGCAATGAGCAGTTCTTC.